This T cell receptor beta chain stems from a study of cytomegalovirus exposure and HLA in healthy donors. Study observations and caveats: Evidence from a later analysis indicated that most CMV-associated TCR beta chains looked HLA-restricted. Most observed TCR sequences were rare, whereas some public TCRs were detected in many donors. Accurate prediction of HLA-A and HLA-B alleles (for most subjects) was reportedly achieved from TCR beta sequences.

The CDR3 spans 13 residues. CDR1 and CDR2 from the germline V gene are SGHAT and FQNNGV. A remark on this clone: What it binds is not known.

The study ran its PCR with 60 Vbeta and 13 Jbeta primers. The table came from immunoSEQ multiplex PCR; TCRdb's copy has only in-frame clones and leaves some out. The repertoire holds hundreds of thousands of clones, with 80% to 90% as singletons. Donors in the study were healthy people who gave bone marrow. Sample: PBMCs. V usage is TRBV11-2 and J usage is TRBJ2-5, with D unresolved. Near its end, the DNA agrees better with TRBJ2-7, so the J call may be wrong. The receptor's source is a woman between 18 and 29 years old in good health and CMV-seronegative. The CDR3 bases are TGTGCCAGCAGCTTAGGCGTTGGTTACGAGCAGTACTTC. Its protein product is CASSLGVGYEQYF.